This T cell receptor beta chain comes out of a study of cytomegalovirus exposure and HLA in healthy donors. Study results and limitations: Subsequent analysis showed first-cohort TCR clusters tending to co-occur in about 110 validation repertoires. Overall, about 160 TCR beta chains were annotated as cytomegalovirus-associated.

V gave up 1 base and J gave up 3 bases, with 9 bases separating them. This CDR3 is built from 15 residues. The V gene's germline CDR1 is SGHNT and CDR2 YENEEA. Libraries were prepared by immunoSEQ multiplex PCR; TCRdb keeps only in-frame clonotypes and omits some of them. This sample has about 120,000 clones, with roughly 88% found just once. Details on this clone: What it binds is not known.

V and J are TRBV11-3 and TRBJ1-4; D gene ambiguous. This receptor was taken from a woman under 30 in good health and CMV-seropositive. Sequencing was performed on PBMCs. The CDR3 reads CASSLGATSNEKLFF. The CDR3, as DNA: TGTGCCAGCAGCTTAGGTGCGACTTCTAATGAAAAACTGTTTTTT.